The 4 T cell receptor beta chains listed next were all sequenced from one sample in a study of tumor and adjacent non-tumor tissue in lung cancer. This sample's RNA came from whole unsorted tissue. The library came from three nested PCR rounds adapted from ARM-PCR protocols. TCRdb ran MiXCR on the multiplex PCR reads and lists one entry per CDR3 protein. The sample has approximately 65,000 distinct CDR3 sequences; almost 60% are singletons. The sequenced sample was lung tumor tissue. The receptors come from a man aged 45-65 years with non-small cell lung cancer.

This clonotype is medium-sized by share. V is TRBV29-1 and J is TRBJ2-7; 7 bases agree with TRBD1. Trimming cost V 4 bases and J 2 bases; bases outside gene matches: 8. Per the germline V gene, CDR1 is SQVTM and CDR2 is ANQGSEA. CDR3 length equals 14 residues. The CDR3 spells CSVAPRGQPYEQYF. CDR3 coding DNA: TGCAGCGTTGCCCCTAGGGGACAGCCCTACGAGCAGTACTTC.

The chain uses TRBV18 and TRBJ2-3, with 11 bases identical to TRBD2. The CDR3 extends over 17 amino acids. Germline V gene data show CDR1 as KGHSH and CDR2 as LQKENI. V dropped 4 bases and J dropped 4; count of bases not matched to a gene: 10. The CDR3 coding sequence is TGTGCCAGCTCACTCCTAGCGGGGGGCGGCGAAGCAGATACGCAGTATTTT. Translating gives CASSLLAGGGEADTQYF.

Of note for this clonotype: One junction end disagrees with the germline gene, perhaps due to a read error. V and J are TRBV2 and TRBJ2-5; TRBD2 agrees at 10 bases. The germline V gene encodes CDR1 SNHLY and CDR2 FYNNEI. The CDR3 is 14 residues long. In DNA form, the CDR3 reads TGTGTCAGCAAGCTAGCGGGAGTCCAAGAGACCCAGTACTTC. Translation gives CVSKLAGVQETQYF.

This clonotype has ten or more counts. This sequence joins TRBV7-9 and TRBJ1-4; no clear D. Germline loops: CDR1 SEHNR, CDR2 FQNEAQ (reference sequence). The CDR3 consists of 15 residues. The V and J ends lost 3 bases and 0 bases respectively, with 8 bases between them. The DNA for the CDR3 is TGTGCCAGCAGCTTGACACTCGCAACTAATGAAAAACTGTTTTTT. Encoded protein: CASSLTLATNEKLFF.